This T cell receptor (beta chain) was documented in a study of vaccination effects on CD4 cells after COVID-19. Whole-study context: Sample donation by two convalescent patients took place 16 days and one week before vaccination.

Clones were sequenced by immunoSEQ multiplex PCR, and TCRdb holds only the in-frame ones, with some missing. The table records 40,000 or so clones, approximately 70% of them present only once. The CDR3 sequence is 14 residues long. CDR1 is MNHEY, CDR2 SVGAGI, per germline. V was shortened by 5 bases and J by 8 bases, with 18 bases between the two germline ends. With respect to this clone: Its antigen is currently unknown.

Antigen-specific CD4+ T cells were expanded (with viral peptide pools) by the ViraFEST assay ahead of sequencing. Scientists isolated CD4+ T cells after a roughly nine-day culture period ended. The infection with SARS-CoV-2 (confirmed by PCR) occurred in this person between March and December 2020. With roughly 9.1 ug/ml peptides and 7.5 to 10 IU/ml IL-2, roughly 2.1 million PBMC per well were cultured. On both days 3 and 7, half of the culture medium was replaced with IL-2 medium. The sequenced sample was CD4+ T cells from PBMCs cultured with a peptide pool, obtained before COVID-19 vaccination. The V call is TRBV6-5, the J call TRBJ1-1; no firm D call. The TCR was taken from a human donor who had a prior SARS-CoV-2 infection. The CDR3 sequence: CASSPALSETEAFF. The CDR3 DNA is TGTGCCAGCAGTCCCGCCCTAAGTGAGACAGAAGCTTTCTTT.